The 18 T cell receptor beta chains reported below all come from one sample, sequenced in a study of T-cell memory formation after mild COVID-19. TCRdb re-analysed the 5' RACE reads in MiXCR, keeping a single row per CDR3 protein. The table lists 470,000 or so distinct CDR3 sequences, 15% to 20% of them singletons. The sample consisted of PBMCs or a T cell subset sorted from them (not recorded which). The receptors come from an adult woman who had mild COVID-19 (a few samples of this study predate the infection). Cell type and time point are not known.

This clonotype was picked up many times. J is TRBJ2-2 and V is TRBV5-4; TRBD1 matches 8 bases. The CDR3 totals 12 residues. V lost 7 bases, J lost 6 bases, and 2 bases stayed unmatched. Germline V CDR1 and CDR2: SGHNT, YYREEE (reference sequence). The CDR3 is CASGQGSGELFF. In nucleotides, the CDR3 is TGTGCCAGCGGACAGGGCTCCGGGGAGCTGTTTTTT.

The rearrangement uses TRBV5-1 and TRBJ2-2; 8 nucleotides align to TRBD1. The V and J ends lost 10 bases and 3 bases, in that order; junction bases with no gene match: 5. The CDR3 runs 13 residues. From germline, CDR1 is SGHRS and CDR2 YFSETQ. CDR3 DNA sequence: TGCGCCTCTAGGACAGGGTACACCGGGGAGCTGTTTTTT. Its protein is CASRTGYTGELFF.

The chain employs TRBV18 and TRBJ2-3, with D perhaps matching TRBD1 or TRBD2 (6 bases each). V was pared by 0 bases and J by 3 bases, with 16 bases between. CDR1 is KGHSH and CDR2 is LQKENI in the germline V gene. The CDR3 has 17 residues. CDR3 loop: CASSPPGGRWRTDTQYF. The CDR3 region has the DNA TGTGCCAGCTCACCACCCGGGGGCAGGTGGCGGACAGATACGCAGTATTTT.

The chain joins TRBV5-4 to TRBJ2-3, with 8 positions matching TRBD2. The length of the CDR3 is 18 residues. Germline CDR1 is SGHNT and CDR2 is YYREEE (reference sequence). The V and J ends lost 4 bases and 7 bases, in that order; junction bases with no gene match: 20. The CDR3 DNA sequence: TGTGCCAGCAGCATCCGGTCCTTTTCGCGGGGGGAGGGGAATACGCAGTATTTT. It specifies CASSIRSFSRGEGNTQYF.

This clonotype was picked up a small number of times. This chain uses TRBV30 with TRBJ1-6, with 8 bases fitting TRBD1. This CDR3 comprises 17 residues. V gave up 4 bases and J gave up 7 bases; unmatched junction bases: 15. The V gene's germline CDR1 is GTSNPN and CDR2 SVGIG (reference sequence). The CDR3 protein is CAWMSPTRTGRNSPLHF. CDR3 in DNA: TGTGCCTGGATGTCCCCGACCCGGACAGGGAGGAATTCACCCCTCCACTTT.

The count of this clonotype is one. This chain joins TRBV5-1 and TRBJ2-7, with D tentatively TRBD1 (5 bases). This CDR3 region has 15 residues. V was shortened by 3 bases and J by 4 bases, with 17 bases between the two germline ends. CDR1 is SGHRS, CDR2 YFSETQ, per germline. CDR3 coding DNA: TGCGCCAGCAGCTCGACAGCGAAGGTTGGGTACGAGCAGTACTTC. This translates into CASSSTAKVGYEQYF.

The gene calls are TRBV20-1 and TRBJ2-2; possible D gene TRBD2, 6 bases. The CDR3 length is 13 residues. Trimming removed 3 bases at V and 6 bases at J, with 11 bases between. Germline V gives CDR1 DFQATT, CDR2 SNEGSKA (reference sequence). CDR3 DNA: TGCAGTGCTAGCGGGAGTACCGCCGGGGAGCTGTTTTTT. This codes for CSASGSTAGELFF.

The CDR3 protein is CASSYKGFSTEAFF. In DNA form, the CDR3 reads TGTGCCAGCAGTTACAAGGGGTTCAGCACTGAAGCTTTCTTT. V and J are TRBV6-6 and TRBJ1-1; possibly TRBD1 for D (5 bases). The V end lost 2 bases, the J end lost 4 bases, and 11 bases lay between the germline ends. Germline CDR1 and CDR2: MNHNY and SVGAGI (reference sequence). The CDR3 is 14 amino acids.

The J gene is TRBJ2-3, the V gene TRBV20-1; TRBD2 aligns across 8 bases. Per the germline V gene, CDR1 is DFQATT and CDR2 is SNEGSKA (reference sequence). The ends lost 6 bases at V and 3 bases at J; junction bases unmatched: 11. This CDR3 contains 15 residues. CDR3 DNA sequence: TGCAGTGCGCCTTTAAGCGGGAGTTGGACAGATACGCAGTATTTT. It encodes CSAPLSGSWTDTQYF.

V usage is TRBV18 and J usage is TRBJ2-5, with D uncertain. The length of the CDR3 is 13 residues. Germline CDR1 and CDR2: KGHSH and LQKENI. V lost 2 bases and J 2 bases, leaving 6 bases between the germline ends. The CDR3 nucleotides read TGTGCCAGCTCACCATCAGGTCAAGAGACCCAGTACTTC. Residues: CASSPSGQETQYF.

This clonotype turned up a few times. This rearrangement joins TRBV12-3 or TRBV12-4 to TRBJ2-2; weak D call: TRBD2 (5 bases). V lost 7 bases and J 1 base, leaving 10 bases between the germline ends. This CDR3 is built from 14 residues. CDR3: CASNLGGNTGELFF. In DNA form, the CDR3 reads TGTGCCAGCAACCTCGGAGGGAACACCGGGGAGCTGTTTTTT.

A few counts support this clonotype. The chain is built from TRBV25-1 and TRBJ1-4; 9 bases map to TRBD1. Germline loops: CDR1 MGHDK, CDR2 SYGVNS. The length of the CDR3 is 15 residues. J lost 6 bases, V lost 3 bases, and 5 bases had no gene match. The CDR3: CASSDSRTGDEKLFF. CDR3 bases: TGTGCCAGCAGTGATTCGAGGACAGGGGATGAAAAACTGTTTTTT.

This clonotype was found many times. V is TRBV18 and J is TRBJ2-1, with D perhaps being TRBD1 or TRBD2 (5 bases each). Germline-derived CDR1 and CDR2 are KGHSH and LQKENI. There are 13 residues in the CDR3. V lost 0 bases and J lost 8, with 8 bases in between. The CDR3 here is CASSPPRGDEQFF. CDR3 DNA sequence: TGTGCCAGCTCACCACCGAGGGGCGATGAGCAGTTCTTC.

The V gene is TRBV12-3 or TRBV12-4, the J gene TRBJ2-1; perhaps TRBD2 as D (6 bases). V lost 8 bases, J lost 5 bases, and 13 bases lay in between. The CDR3 runs 13 residues. CDR3 region: CASFLWGDNEQFF. CDR3 DNA sequence: TGTGCCAGCTTCCTCTGGGGGGACAATGAGCAGTTCTTC.

J is TRBJ1-1 and V is TRBV5-1; no clear D gene. Germline CDR1 SGHRS, CDR2 YFSETQ. The V and J ends lost 3 bases and 3 bases respectively, with 18 bases between them. The CDR3 spans 16 residues. This CDR3 is CASSYRGSLRDTEAFF. CDR3 nucleotide sequence: TGCGCCAGCAGCTACAGAGGGAGTCTTCGGGACACTGAAGCTTTCTTT.

This sequence joins TRBV5-4 and TRBJ1-1; D might be TRBD1 (6 bases). Germline assignment: CDR1 SGHNT and CDR2 YYREEE (reference sequence). V was pared by 3 bases and J by 4 bases, with 16 bases between. This CDR3 is built from 15 residues. The CDR3 reads CASSSTGGSSTEAFF. The CDR3 coding sequence is TGTGCCAGCAGCTCGACGGGGGGCTCTAGCACTGAAGCTTTCTTT.

The CDR3 nucleotides are TGTGCCAGCAGCCGATCAGGCGGCTACGAGCAGTACTTC. Residues: CASSRSGGYEQYF. The chain links TRBV7-9 to TRBJ2-7, with D uncertain. Germline CDR1 and CDR2: SEHNR and FQNEAQ (reference sequence). Trimming left V 5 bases short and J 3 bases short, with 11 bases between. The CDR3 is 13 amino acids.

This clonotype was counted only a few times. The chain carries TRBV6-1 and TRBJ2-2; D possibly corresponds to TRBD1 (6 bases). The length of the CDR3 is 14 residues. Between the trimmed V and J ends, which lost 8 bases and 0 bases, there was a span of 10 bases. In germline, CDR1 is MNHNS, CDR2 SASEGT. The CDR3 coding sequence is TGTGCCAGCGCGTGGACAGCGAACACCGGGGAGCTGTTTTTT. Amino acid sequence: CASAWTANTGELFF.